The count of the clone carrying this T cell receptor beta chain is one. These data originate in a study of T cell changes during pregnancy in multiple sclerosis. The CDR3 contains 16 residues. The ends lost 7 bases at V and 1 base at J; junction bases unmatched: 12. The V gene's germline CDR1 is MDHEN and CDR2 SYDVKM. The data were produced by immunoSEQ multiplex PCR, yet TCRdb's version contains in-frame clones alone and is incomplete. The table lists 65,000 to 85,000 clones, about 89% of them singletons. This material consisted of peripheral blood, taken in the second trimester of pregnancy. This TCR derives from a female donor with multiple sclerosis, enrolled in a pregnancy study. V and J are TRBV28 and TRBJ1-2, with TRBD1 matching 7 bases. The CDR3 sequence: CASTALKTGFNYGYTF. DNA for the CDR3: TGTGCCAGCACCGCACTAAAGACAGGGTTTAACTATGGCTACACCTTC.